Below, 21 T cell receptor beta chains from the same sample are listed, as sequenced in a study of response to subunit inactivated influenza vaccine. TCRdb redid the calling of the RT-PCR reads with MiXCR, one entry per CDR3 protein. The sample records hundreds of thousands of distinct CDR3 sequences, about 14% being singletons. The sequenced sample was PBMCs from blood, obtained roughly 15 days before vaccination. These TCRs come from a man aged 50 to 59 who received an inactivated influenza vaccine.

This sequence joins TRBV29-1 and TRBJ2-5; D is unclear. The germline gives CDR1 SQVTM, CDR2 ANQGSEA. Trimming left V 8 bases short and J 5 bases short, with 12 bases between. The CDR3 has 11 amino acids. The CDR3 DNA follows: TGCAGCTCCCGATATGGGGAGACCCAGTACTTC. This encodes CSSRYGETQYF.

The V gene is TRBV12-3 or TRBV12-4, the J gene TRBJ2-5, with a weak D call TRBD1 (6 bases). This CDR3 comprises 14 residues. Between the trimmed V and J ends, which lost 6 bases and 4 bases, there was a span of 15 bases. The CDR3 loop is CASSHDRTRETQYF. The CDR3 DNA sequence: TGTGCCAGCAGCCATGACAGGACCCGAGAGACCCAGTACTTC.

Many counts were recorded for this clonotype. This sequence joins TRBV20-1 and TRBJ2-1, with 7 bases aligning to TRBD2. Germline lookup yields CDR1 DFQATT and CDR2 SNEGSKA (reference sequence). With V trimmed by 8 bases and J by 7 bases, 11 bases remained unmatched. CDR3 length: 13 residues. The CDR3 protein is CSLDGLVGNEQFF. The CDR3 DNA sequence: TGCAGTTTAGACGGACTAGTGGGTAATGAGCAGTTCTTC.

This clonotype occurred a few times. V usage is TRBV9 and J usage is TRBJ1-1; the D is unclear. CDR1 and CDR2 from the germline V gene are SGDLS and YYNGEE. The CDR3 is made up of 13 amino acids. The V and J ends lost 2 bases and 2 bases respectively, with 7 bases between them. As DNA, the CDR3 is TGTGCCAGCAGCGTGGCAGCTAACACTGAAGCTTTCTTT. It specifies CASSVAANTEAFF.

Only a few counts were recorded for this clonotype. V and J are TRBV6-5 and TRBJ2-4; TRBD1 aligns across 7 bases. Germline values: CDR1 MNHEY, CDR2 SVGAGI. The CDR3 totals 15 residues. V gave up 0 bases and J gave up 1 base; unmatched junction bases: 0. CDR3 residues: CASSYSTGAKNIQYF. CDR3 nucleotide sequence: TGTGCCAGCAGTTACTCGACAGGGGCCAAAAACATTCAGTACTTC.

The chain joins TRBV7-2 to TRBJ2-1; the match to TRBD2 covers 14 bases. The CDR3 is made up of 16 amino acids. Germline lookup yields CDR1 SGHTA and CDR2 FQGNSA. V lost 0 bases, J lost 9 bases, and 4 bases stayed unmatched. CDR3 sequence reads: CASSLAGLAGVTEQFF. The CDR3 coding sequence is TGTGCCAGCAGCTTAGCGGGACTAGCGGGAGTGACTGAGCAGTTCTTC.

CDR3 protein: CAISESSPESSYEQYF. The CDR3 DNA follows: TGTGCCATCAGTGAGTCGTCCCCGGAAAGCTCCTACGAGCAGTACTTC. J is TRBJ2-7 and V is TRBV10-3; D not certain. The germline V gene encodes CDR1 ENHRY and CDR2 SYGVKD. This CDR3 region has 16 residues. The ends were cut back, 0 bases at V and 0 bases at J, with 12 bases in the middle.

The V call is TRBV5-4, the J call TRBJ2-5; D gene unclear. V lost 2 bases to trimming and J lost 3 bases, with 5 bases between them. CDR1 and CDR2 (germline): SGHNT, YYREEE (reference sequence). The CDR3 loop spans 12 amino acids. The CDR3 is CASSFPKETQYF. In nucleotides, the CDR3 is TGTGCCAGCAGCTTTCCCAAAGAGACCCAGTACTTC.

Written as DNA, the CDR3 is TGTGCCAGCAGCAGGGGTGACAGTTACACCGGGGAGCTGTTTTTT. Translation: CASSRGDSYTGELFF. The chain recombines TRBV28 with TRBJ2-2; the D gene is possibly TRBD1 (6 bases). The CDR3 consists of 15 residues. Trimming left V 6 bases short and J 3 bases short, with 14 bases between. Germline V gene data show CDR1 as MDHEN and CDR2 as SYDVKM.

This clonotype turned up a few times. The chain is built from TRBV5-1 and TRBJ1-4; D is perhaps TRBD1 (5 bases). Germline V gene lookup returns CDR1 SGHRS and CDR2 YFSETQ. Trimming cost V 6 bases and J 7 bases, with 25 bases left between them. The CDR3 is 17 residues long. CDR3 amino acids: CASTPSHPGGGIEKLFF. The DNA for the CDR3 is TGCGCCAGCACCCCATCTCACCCGGGGGGTGGTATTGAAAAACTGTTTTTT.

There are a few counts of this clonotype. The chain carries TRBV6-1 and TRBJ2-1; D not certain. CDR3 length equals 16 residues. Trimming cost V 6 bases and J 6 bases, with 21 bases left between them. The V gene's germline CDR1 is MNHNS and CDR2 SASEGT. CDR3 loop: CASRGMVAPTSNEQFF. CDR3 nucleotides: TGTGCCAGCAGAGGGATGGTGGCTCCCACCTCCAATGAGCAGTTCTTC.

This clonotype was recorded at least ten times. V is TRBV7-2 and J is TRBJ1-4; 11 bases are shared with TRBD1. CDR3 length: 15 residues. V lost 5 bases, J lost 8 bases, and 7 bases stayed unmatched. CDR1 is SGHTA and CDR2 is FQGNSA in the germline V gene. The CDR3, as DNA: TGTGCCAGCAGCCAGGGACAGGGGGGAGGGGAAAAACTGTTTTTT. Its protein product is CASSQGQGGGEKLFF.

About this clonotype: It may be a read error: a sequence one base away is much more abundant. The chain couples TRBV6-2 or TRBV6-3 to TRBJ2-2; TRBD1 or TRBD2 may be the D gene (6 bases each). The CDR3 is 14 residues long. CDR1 is MNHEY, CDR2 SVGEGT, per germline. V was shortened by 2 bases and J by 3 bases, with 7 bases between the two germline ends. CDR3 loop: CASSYGGHTGELFF. In nucleotides, the CDR3 is TGTGCCAGCAGTTACGGGGGGCACACCGGGGAGCTGTTTTTT.

There are a few counts of this clonotype. V gene TRBV2 combines with J gene TRBJ1-5; a possible D gene is TRBD1 (6 bases). This CDR3 is built from 16 residues. V was shortened by 6 bases and J by 3 bases, with 18 bases between the two germline ends. Per germline, CDR1 SNHLY and CDR2 FYNNEI. CDR3 sequence: CASSALQGPLNQPQHF. CDR3 DNA sequence: TGTGCCAGCAGCGCGCTCCAGGGGCCCCTCAATCAGCCCCAGCATTTT.

The J gene is TRBJ2-1, the V gene TRBV5-5; 10 bases fit TRBD2. The junction had 5 bases not matched to a gene; V was cut back by 5 bases and J by 6 bases. The germline V gene has CDR1 SGHKS and CDR2 YYEKEE (reference sequence). The CDR3 is 14 amino acids. In DNA form, the CDR3 reads TGTGCCAGCAGGGGACTAGCGACCATCAATGAGCAGTTCTTC. It codes for CASRGLATINEQFF. Based on the CDR3 plus reference TRBV5-5 and TRBJ2-1, the full variable domain is DAGVTQSPTHLIKTRGQQVTLRCSPISGHKSVSWYQQVLGQGPQFIFQYYEKEERGRGNFPDRFSARQFPNYSSELNVNALLLGDSALYLCASRGLATINEQFFGPGTRLTVL.

This clonotype has just a few counts. The chain has TRBV24-1 and TRBJ1-2; 8 positions match TRBD1. The CDR3 spans 14 residues. Trimming cost V 5 bases and J 4 bases; bases outside gene matches: 5. CDR1 is KGHDR and CDR2 is SFDVKD in the germline V gene. For the CDR3, the DNA is TGTGCCACCAGTGCTGGACAGGGCAGCTATGGCTACACCTTC. As protein: CATSAGQGSYGYTF.

This clonotype has more than one count but fewer than ten. J is TRBJ2-7 and V is TRBV5-1; D not certain. CDR3 length equals 14 residues. CDR1 and CDR2 (germline): SGHRS, YFSETQ. The ends were cut back, 4 bases at V and 7 bases at J, with 18 bases in the middle. The CDR3 reads CASSQKVGVREQYF. The CDR3 bases are TGCGCCAGCAGCCAAAAGGTTGGGGTTAGGGAGCAGTACTTC.

The genes are TRBV24-1 and TRBJ1-5; no clear D. CDR1 and CDR2 (germline): KGHDR, SFDVKD. The CDR3 runs 15 residues. V shed 2 bases and J shed 3 bases, with 10 bases lying between them. CDR3 sequence reads: CATSDSMVSNQPQHF. The CDR3 DNA is TGTGCCACCAGTGATTCCATGGTCTCCAATCAGCCCCAGCATTTT.

The table lists this clonotype with a few counts. The CDR3 nucleotides read TGCAGTGCTAGAGATCGGGGGACTCCTAATGAAAAACTGTTTTTT. Translating gives CSARDRGTPNEKLFF. The chain carries TRBV20-1 and TRBJ1-4; D is possibly TRBD1 (5 bases). V dropped 0 bases and J dropped 3 bases, with 11 bases sitting between them. Germline CDR1 is DFQATT and CDR2 is SNEGSKA (reference sequence). The CDR3 totals 15 residues.

The table lists this clonotype with a few counts. The rearrangement links TRBV6-1 to TRBJ1-1; D is ambiguous. Germline V gives CDR1 MNHNS, CDR2 SASEGT. V lost 7 bases and J 0 bases, leaving 12 bases between the germline ends. This CDR3 region has 14 residues. The CDR3 nucleotides read TGTGCCAGCATCCCGAGTTTAATGAACACTGAAGCTTTCTTT. The encoded protein is CASIPSLMNTEAFF.

At least ten counts were recorded for this clonotype. The chain is built from TRBV7-2 and TRBJ2-5, with D possibly TRBD1 on 6 matching bases. The CDR3 sequence is 15 residues long. The germline gives CDR1 SGHTA, CDR2 FQGNSA. The ends were cut back, 5 bases at V and 5 bases at J, with 18 bases in the middle. As DNA, the CDR3 is TGTGCCAGCAGCAGTATAGTATCAGGGGCGGAGACCCAGTACTTC. It translates to CASSSIVSGAETQYF.